This passage covers 14 T cell receptor beta chains from one sample sequenced in a study of blood T cell repertoires in COVID-19. Clones were read by immunoSEQ multiplex PCR, and TCRdb kept only the in-frame ones, dropping some. The repertoire holds about 220,000 clones, around 80% seen once, with over 7% in the top ten. Sequencing was performed on peripheral blood. The receptors stem from a woman between 70 and 85 years old with acute or convalescent COVID-19.

This clone showed up just a few times. The chain combines TRBV6-1 with TRBJ1-2; TRBD1 might be the D (5 bases). The CDR3 is 13 amino acids. The germline V gene has CDR1 MNHNS and CDR2 SASEGT. V was cut by 2 bases and J by 7 bases, with 11 bases left in between. CDR3: CASSEIAGVGYTF. CDR3 nucleotide sequence: TGTGCCAGCAGTGAAATCGCGGGGGTTGGCTACACCTTC.

The genes are TRBV9 and TRBJ1-1, with TRBD1 matching over 9 bases. Germline CDR1 and CDR2: SGDLS and YYNGEE. This CDR3 comprises 14 residues. Trimming took 4 bases from V and 4 from J; bases not matched to a gene: 5. The CDR3, as DNA: TGTGCCAGCAGCATCAGACAGGGGGGCACTGAAGCTTTCTTT. Translating gives CASSIRQGGTEAFF.

This clone was observed a single time. The V gene is TRBV4-1, the J gene TRBJ1-1, with unresolved D. The ends were cut back, 0 bases at V and 3 bases at J, with 11 bases in the middle. The CDR3 has 15 residues. In germline, CDR1 is MGHRA, CDR2 YSYEKL. The CDR3 DNA follows: TGCGCCAGCAGCCAAGAGCCGGGTATCGACACTGAAGCTTTCTTT. It yields the protein CASSQEPGIDTEAFF.

This clone was detected only a few times. CDR3 amino acids: CASSITALAGQETQYF. The DNA of the CDR3 is TGTGCCAGTAGTATCACAGCACTAGCGGGCCAAGAGACCCAGTACTTC. J is TRBJ2-5 and V is TRBV19; 9 nucleotides align to TRBD2. After removal of 3 bases from V and 1 base from J, the junction contained 6 bases not matched to a gene. CDR3 length equals 16 residues. Germline V gene lookup returns CDR1 LNHDA and CDR2 SQIVND (reference sequence).

Here the CDR3 DNA reads TGCGCCAGCAGTGGAGCTAAAAGGGACATTAACACCGGGGAGCTGTTTTTT. This translates into CASSGAKRDINTGELFF. V and J are TRBV10-1 and TRBJ2-2; the D gene is possibly TRBD1 (6 bases). Per germline, CDR1 WNHNN and CDR2 SYGVQD (reference sequence). The CDR3 runs 17 residues. V was trimmed by 4 bases and J by 2 bases, leaving 17 bases between them.

This chain joins TRBV18 and TRBJ1-1, with D perhaps matching TRBD1 (5 bases). Trimming removed 1 base from V and 7 bases from J, with 10 bases in between. CDR3 length equals 13 residues. Germline CDR1 is KGHSH and CDR2 is LQKENI. The CDR3 DNA sequence: TGTGCCAGCTCACCACAAGACAGAAATGAAGCTTTCTTT. Its translation is CASSPQDRNEAFF.

The genes are TRBV9 and TRBJ1-1; D remains unclear. CDR1 and CDR2 (germline): SGDLS, YYNGEE. V lost 1 base, J lost 1 base, and 5 bases lay in between. The CDR3 runs to 13 residues. CDR3 loop: CASSVQANTEAFF. The CDR3 nucleotides are TGTGCCAGCAGCGTACAGGCGAACACTGAAGCTTTCTTT.

V gene TRBV7-3 combines with J gene TRBJ2-5; 11 bases are shared with TRBD2. Germline loops: CDR1 SGHTA, CDR2 FQGTGA. The CDR3 extends over 15 amino acids. The V segment lost 3 bases and the J segment 5 bases; nucleotides outside the gene matches: 5. CDR3 loop: CASSFSGGAGETQYF. CDR3 DNA sequence: TGTGCCAGCAGCTTTAGCGGGGGGGCCGGTGAGACCCAGTACTTC.

The chain combines TRBV2 with TRBJ1-1; TRBD1 is a possible D gene (5 bases). CDR3 length: 13 amino acids. CDR1 is SNHLY, CDR2 FYNNEI, per germline. The ends were cut back, 6 bases at V and 3 bases at J, with 11 bases in the middle. This chain's CDR3 is CASRVGGHTEAFF. The CDR3 region has the DNA TGTGCCAGCAGGGTGGGGGGTCACACTGAAGCTTTCTTT.

The CDR3, as DNA: TGCGCCAGCAGCCAAAAAACGACAGGGGGCTACGAGCAGTACTTC. This encodes CASSQKTTGGYEQYF. This sequence joins TRBV4-3 and TRBJ2-7; 9 bases match TRBD1. Germline CDR1 reads LGHNA; CDR2 reads YSLEER. Trimming at V came to 2 bases and at J to 3 bases, leaving 5 bases not matched to a gene. The CDR3 is 15 amino acids.

This clone came up once. The genes are TRBV19 and TRBJ2-3; no clear D. Germline V CDR1 and CDR2: LNHDA, SQIVND (reference sequence). The CDR3 has 15 amino acids. Trimming shortened V by 1 base and J by 3 bases, and 11 bases separated the two germline ends. CDR3 nucleotides: TGTGCCAGTAGTATAGTGGCTAGTCGTACAGATACGCAGTATTTT. Translation: CASSIVASRTDTQYF.

The gene calls are TRBV3-1 (or the pseudogene TRBV3-2) and TRBJ2-5; D uncertain. Germline values: CDR1 LGHDT, CDR2 YNNKEL (reference sequence). The CDR3 loop spans 14 amino acids. Trimming pared 4 bases from V and 5 bases from J, leaving 14 bases between. CDR3 DNA: TGTGCCAGCAGCCCGTCAGGTGCTTGGGAGACCCAGTACTTC. It translates to CASSPSGAWETQYF.

The chain combines TRBV6-5 with TRBJ1-4, with D unresolved. Germline assignment: CDR1 MNHEY and CDR2 SVGAGI. V was cut by 0 bases and J by 8 bases, with 13 bases left in between. The CDR3 runs to 15 residues. The CDR3, as DNA: TGTGCCAGCAGTTACTCGAATTCTGCGAGCGAAAAACTGTTTTTT. It codes for CASSYSNSASEKLFF.

This chain joins TRBV7-2 and TRBJ2-5; D gene uncertain. This CDR3 spans 12 amino acids. The germline V gene has CDR1 SGHTA and CDR2 FQGNSA. V gave up 5 bases and J gave up 5 bases, with 9 bases separating them. The CDR3 bases are TGTGCCAGCAGCACCTCGGAGGAGACCCAGTACTTC. It encodes CASSTSEETQYF.